This TCR beta chain was identified in a study of T cell responses to AZD1222 COVID-19 vaccine. Findings of the study overall: Among AZD1222 vaccinees, only six or seven were seropositive at baseline. Once two AZD1222 doses were given, Spike-specific TCR breadth and depth went up. Most donors were white British, females outnumbered males, and clonal diversity was possibly underestimated. Of spike-specific TCRs, nearly half reportedly target regions left unmutated in variants.

Details on this clone: Its antigen is still unknown.

The germline CDR1 and CDR2 sequences are SGHTA and FQGNSA. Trimming at V came to 7 bases and at J to 4 bases, leaving 6 bases not matched to a gene. The CDR3 runs 15 residues. The protocol was immunoSEQ multiplex PCR, while the TCRdb copy is restricted to in-frame clones and leaves out a portion. Among about 180,000 clones, around 89% were seen once, and the ten largest hold 3.5% to 4.5%. The specimen comprised peripheral blood, sampled 28 days after the second dose of the MenACWY control vaccine. This clonotype was sampled from an adult who received the MenACWY meningococcal vaccine as a control. The chain uses TRBV7-2 and TRBJ2-7, with TRBD2 matching 14 bases. The CDR3 protein is CASTPGTSGSYEQYF. In DNA, the CDR3 is TGTGCCAGCACCCCCGGGACTAGCGGGAGTTACGAGCAGTACTTC.